The clone carrying this T cell receptor (beta chain) has a count of ten or more. The antigen remains undetermined. This sample was included in a study of neurological immune-mediated disorders. Study-wide points: Association with the multiple sclerosis repertoire cluster was not found for any clinical or MRI feature.

In TCRdb, the 5' RACE reads were re-called with MiXCR into one record per CDR3 protein. The sample contains 95,000 or so distinct CDR3 sequences, 3% to 4% of which appear only once. The germline V gene has CDR1 MGHRA and CDR2 YSYEKL. The CDR3 covers 13 residues. V was trimmed by 6 bases and J by 4 bases, leaving 10 bases between them. Sequences were obtained from PBMCs. The TCR sequence derives from a woman in her late teens or twenties with multiple sclerosis. The chain has TRBV4-1 and TRBJ1-5, with no clear D. CDR3 bases: TGCGCCAGCAGTTCGGACGGAAATCAGCCCCAGCATTTT. As protein: CASSSDGNQPQHF.